This section outlines one TCR beta chain sequence together with its context. Its specificity is not known. The data were taken from a study of CD4 T cells in relation to SARS-CoV-2 and coronaviruses. Turning to the study itself: PBMCs were cultured with antigen for roughly 9 days before TCR beta sequencing. The HLA restriction of the shared crossreactive spike epitopes was mapped.

V gave up 7 bases and J gave up 1 base, with 10 bases separating them. Per the germline V gene, CDR1 is LNHDA and CDR2 is SQIVND (reference sequence). This CDR3 contains 13 residues. Sequencing used immunoSEQ multiplex PCR; TCRdb keeps in-frame clones, though not all of them. The sample has 15,000 to 20,000 clones, approximately 82% seen once. The unexposed donors gave CD4+ T cells in about 2011-2018, prior to COVID-19. The cells were cultured for 9 to 11 days before CD4+ T cells were isolated. Fresh IL-2 medium replaced half the medium on days 3 and 7. Study-level findings and limits: Pre-pandemic and post-infection samples never came from the same donor.

The specimen sequenced was CD4+ T cells from PBMCs, cultured in vitro. This chain connects TRBV19 to TRBJ1-1, with D maybe TRBD1 (6 bases). The source of this sequence is a human donor in good health. The CDR3 DNA reads as TGTGCCAGTACCAAGGACAGGAACACTGAAGCTTTCTTT. Protein sequence: CASTKDRNTEAFF.